This TCR beta chain was documented in a study of tumour-infiltrating T cells in Burkitt lymphoma. Overall study context: Survival, overall and progression-free, tracked with productive clonality.

The table came from immunoSEQ multiplex PCR; TCRdb's copy has only in-frame clones and leaves some out. Of 1,500 to 2,000 clones in the sample, 18% were seen once. In germline, CDR1 is LNHDA, CDR2 SQIVND (reference sequence). The V end was cut by 8 bases, the J end by 0 bases, with 16 bases between. CDR3 length: 16 amino acids. The sequence came from a human donor with diffuse large B-cell lymphoma. The V and J genes are TRBV19 and TRBJ2-2; D gene uncertain. Sequencing used tumor tissue. This chain's CDR3 is CASSKGTAANTGELFF. CDR3 sequence (DNA): TGTGCCAGTTCTAAAGGAACAGCCGCGAACACCGGGGAGCTGTTTTTT. The full variable domain, rest sourced from reference TRBV19 and TRBJ2-2, is DGGITQSPKYLFRKEGQNVTLSCEQNLNHDAMYWYRQDPGQGLRLIYYSQIVNDFQKGDIAEGYSVSREKKESFPLTVTSAQKNPTAFYLCASSKGTAANTGELFFGEGSRLTVL.